This TCR beta chain was sequenced for a study of cytomegalovirus exposure and HLA in healthy donors. 13 Jbeta primers and 60 Vbeta primers were used for the PCR. The repertoire was sequenced with immunoSEQ multiplex PCR; TCRdb's copy has only in-frame clones and lacks some. The sample records roughly 250,000 clones, 75% to 85% being singletons. Of note for this clone: The target antigen is unknown.

This CDR3 is built from 17 residues. Germline V lookup: CDR1 GTSNPN, CDR2 SVGIG (reference sequence). General study results and limits: In vitro, three CMV-associated chains proved specific for CMV antigens. Prior analysis indicated that the majority of TCR beta V segments exhibited productivity approximately 87% or approximately 30% of the time. When analyzed later, a missense DCLRE1C variant was found to be linked to TCR beta V- and J-gene trimming. According to a later analysis, donors in an Asian-associated ancestry cluster reportedly had fewer N-insertions than the roughly 640-donor mean.

This TCR came from a girl aged 2 to 10 in good health and CMV-seronegative. Sequenced sample: PBMCs. The V call is TRBV30, the J call TRBJ2-5, with 9 bases that match TRBD2. Matching the DNA end better, TRBJ2-7 makes the J call doubtful. CDR3 loop: CAWSISGRRLGTYEQYF. For the CDR3, the DNA is TGTGCCTGGAGCATTAGCGGGAGAAGGCTTGGGACCTACGAGCAGTACTTC.